This T cell receptor beta chain was sequenced during a study of cytomegalovirus exposure and HLA in healthy donors. V was pared by 4 bases and J by 0 bases, with 7 bases of the junction left unmatched. Germline loops: CDR1 LGHNA, CDR2 YNFKEQ. The CDR3 length is 17 residues. The PCR had 60 Vbeta and 13 Jbeta primers. The method was immunoSEQ multiplex PCR; TCRdb's version includes in-frame clones alone and lacks a portion of them. Counted here are about 190,000 clones, 65% to 75% occurring once; the ten biggest clones make up more than 4%. Sample: PBMCs. The chain couples TRBV4-2 to TRBJ2-5; 11 bases agree with TRBD2. This clonotype was obtained from a man aged 25-40 years in good health and CMV-seropositive. The CDR3 sequence: CASSPSLAGGYQETQYF. CDR3 in DNA: TGTGCCAGCAGCCCCTCCCTAGCGGGGGGCTACCAAGAGACCCAGTACTTC.